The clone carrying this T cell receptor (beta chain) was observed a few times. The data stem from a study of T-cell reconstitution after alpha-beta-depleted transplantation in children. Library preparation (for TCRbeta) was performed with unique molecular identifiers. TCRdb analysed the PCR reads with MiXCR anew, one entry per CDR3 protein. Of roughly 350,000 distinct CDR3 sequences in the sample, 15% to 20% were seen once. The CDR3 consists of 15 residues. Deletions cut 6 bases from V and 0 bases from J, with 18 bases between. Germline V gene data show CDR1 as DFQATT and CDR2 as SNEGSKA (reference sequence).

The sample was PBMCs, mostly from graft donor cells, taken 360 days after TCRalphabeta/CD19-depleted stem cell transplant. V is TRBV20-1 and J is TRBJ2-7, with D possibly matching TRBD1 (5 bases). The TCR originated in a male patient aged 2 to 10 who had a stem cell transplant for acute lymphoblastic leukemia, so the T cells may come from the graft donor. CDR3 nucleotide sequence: TGCAGTGCACCGAACCCCAGGGAAAGCTCCTACGAGCAGTACTTC. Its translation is CSAPNPRESSYEQYF.